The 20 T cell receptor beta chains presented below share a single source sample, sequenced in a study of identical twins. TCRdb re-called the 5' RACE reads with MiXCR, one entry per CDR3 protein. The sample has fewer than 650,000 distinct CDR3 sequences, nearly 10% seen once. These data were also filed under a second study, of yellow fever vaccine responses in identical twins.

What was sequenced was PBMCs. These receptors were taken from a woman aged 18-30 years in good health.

Here the CDR3 DNA reads TGCGCCAGCAGCTGGGGGACAGGGCCGGTAGATACGCAGTATTTT. The encoded protein is CASSWGTGPVDTQYF. V gene TRBV5-1 combines with J gene TRBJ2-3, with 9 bases identical to TRBD1. The CDR3 is 15 amino acids. With V trimmed by 3 bases and J by 5 bases, 7 bases remained unmatched. Germline V gives CDR1 SGHRS, CDR2 YFSETQ.

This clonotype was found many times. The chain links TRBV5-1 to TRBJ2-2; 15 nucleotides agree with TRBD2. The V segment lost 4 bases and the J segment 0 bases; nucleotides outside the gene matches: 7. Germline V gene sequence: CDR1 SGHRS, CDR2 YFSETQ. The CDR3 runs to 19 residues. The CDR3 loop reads CASSPQGLAGGPNTGELFF. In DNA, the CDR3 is TGCGCCAGCAGCCCGCAGGGACTAGCGGGAGGACCGAACACCGGGGAGCTGTTTTTT.

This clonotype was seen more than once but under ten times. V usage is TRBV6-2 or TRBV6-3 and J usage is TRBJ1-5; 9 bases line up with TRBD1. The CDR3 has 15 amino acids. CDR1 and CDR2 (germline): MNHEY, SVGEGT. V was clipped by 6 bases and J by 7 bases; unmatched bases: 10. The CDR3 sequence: CASRTGTGFLQPQHF. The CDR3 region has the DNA TGTGCCAGCAGGACCGGGACAGGGTTTTTGCAGCCCCAGCATTTT.

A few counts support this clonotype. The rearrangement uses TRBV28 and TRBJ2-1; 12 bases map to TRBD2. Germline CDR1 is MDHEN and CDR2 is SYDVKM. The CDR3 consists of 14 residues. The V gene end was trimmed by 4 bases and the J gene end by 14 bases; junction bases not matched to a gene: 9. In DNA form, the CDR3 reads TGTGCCAGCAGTTCGACTAGCGGGAGTAGAGGGAAGTTCTTC. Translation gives CASSSTSGSRGKFF.

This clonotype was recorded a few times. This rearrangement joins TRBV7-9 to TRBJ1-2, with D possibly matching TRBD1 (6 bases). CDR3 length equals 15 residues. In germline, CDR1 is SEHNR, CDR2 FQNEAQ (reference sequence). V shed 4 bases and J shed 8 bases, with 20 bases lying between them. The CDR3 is CASSSLIWTVKGYTF. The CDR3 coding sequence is TGTGCCAGCAGCTCTCTCATCTGGACAGTTAAGGGCTACACCTTC.

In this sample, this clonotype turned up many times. The CDR3, as DNA: TGTGCCACCAGCAGTTCCGGGACTACCTACAATGAGCAGTTCTTC. It codes for CATSSSGTTYNEQFF. The V gene is TRBV15, the J gene TRBJ2-1; 7 bases are a match to TRBD2. The trim removed 3 bases at V and 2 bases at J, leaving 4 bases unmatched. Germline V gives CDR1 LNHNV, CDR2 YYDKDF (reference sequence). The CDR3 spans 15 residues.

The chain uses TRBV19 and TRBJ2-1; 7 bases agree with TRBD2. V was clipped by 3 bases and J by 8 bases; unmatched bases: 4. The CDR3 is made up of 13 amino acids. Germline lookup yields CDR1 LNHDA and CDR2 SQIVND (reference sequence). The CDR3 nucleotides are TGTGCCAGTAGTATCGGGACTAATCATGAGCAGTTCTTC. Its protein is CASSIGTNHEQFF.

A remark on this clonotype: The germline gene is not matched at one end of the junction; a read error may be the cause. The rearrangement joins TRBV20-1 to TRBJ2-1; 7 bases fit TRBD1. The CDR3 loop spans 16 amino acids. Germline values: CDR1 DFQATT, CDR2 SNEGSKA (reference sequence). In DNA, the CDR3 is TGCAGTGCTGGAGATCCCTCAGGGGGTACCTACAATGAGCAGTTCTTC. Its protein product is CSAGDPSGGTYNEQFF.

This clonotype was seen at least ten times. The CDR3 DNA is TGCGCCAGCAGCTTGGGGCGGGATGTCCGAGGGGAGCAGTTCTTC. Amino acids: CASSLGRDVRGEQFF. The genes are TRBV5-1 and TRBJ2-1, with a tentative D call TRBD2 (6 bases). The CDR3 spans 15 residues. The germline V and J ends were trimmed by 0 bases and 10 bases, with 17 bases remaining between them. Germline V gives CDR1 SGHRS, CDR2 YFSETQ.

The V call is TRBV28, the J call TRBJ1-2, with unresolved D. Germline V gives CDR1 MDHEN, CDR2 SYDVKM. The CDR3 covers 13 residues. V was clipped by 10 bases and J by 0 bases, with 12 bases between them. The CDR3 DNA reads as TGTGCCACCCGACAAGACCCTAACTATGGCTACACCTTC. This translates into CATRQDPNYGYTF.

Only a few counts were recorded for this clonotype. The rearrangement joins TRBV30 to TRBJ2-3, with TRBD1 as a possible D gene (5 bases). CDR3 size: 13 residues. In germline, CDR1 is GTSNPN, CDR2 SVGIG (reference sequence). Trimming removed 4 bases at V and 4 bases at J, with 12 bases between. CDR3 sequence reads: CAWMPGIPDTQYF. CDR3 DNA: TGTGCCTGGATGCCAGGGATCCCAGATACGCAGTATTTT.

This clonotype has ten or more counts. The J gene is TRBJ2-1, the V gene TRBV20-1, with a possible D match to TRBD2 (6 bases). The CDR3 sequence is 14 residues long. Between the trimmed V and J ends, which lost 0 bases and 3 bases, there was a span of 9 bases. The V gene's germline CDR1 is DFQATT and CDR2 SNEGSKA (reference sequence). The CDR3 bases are TGCAGTGCTAGAGAGGGGGAGGACTACAATGAGCAGTTCTTC. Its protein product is CSAREGEDYNEQFF.

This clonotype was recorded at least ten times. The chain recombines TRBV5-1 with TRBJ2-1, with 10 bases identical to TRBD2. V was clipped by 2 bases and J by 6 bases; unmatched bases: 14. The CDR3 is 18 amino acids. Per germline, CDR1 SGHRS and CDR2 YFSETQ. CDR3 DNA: TGCGCCAGCAGCTTTAAGGAGCGGGAGGGCCGACCGGGCAATGAGCAGTTCTTC. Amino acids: CASSFKEREGRPGNEQFF.

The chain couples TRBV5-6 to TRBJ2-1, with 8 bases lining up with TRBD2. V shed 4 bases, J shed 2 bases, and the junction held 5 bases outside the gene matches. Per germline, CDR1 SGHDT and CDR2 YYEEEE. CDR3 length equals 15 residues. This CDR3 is CASSTTSGAYNEQFF. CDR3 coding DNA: TGTGCCAGCAGCACTACTAGCGGAGCCTACAATGAGCAGTTCTTC.

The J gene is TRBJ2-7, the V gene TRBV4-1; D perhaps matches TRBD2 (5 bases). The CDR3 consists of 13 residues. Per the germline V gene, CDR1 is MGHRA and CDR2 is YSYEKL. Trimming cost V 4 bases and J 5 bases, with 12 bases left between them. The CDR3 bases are TGCGCCAGCAGCCCCTTCCGGGATCACGAGCAGTACTTC. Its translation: CASSPFRDHEQYF.

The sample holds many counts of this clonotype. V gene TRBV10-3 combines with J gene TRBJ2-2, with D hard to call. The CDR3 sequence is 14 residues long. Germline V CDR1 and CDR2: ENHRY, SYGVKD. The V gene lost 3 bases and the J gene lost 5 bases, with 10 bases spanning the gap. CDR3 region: CAISEKGSTGELFF. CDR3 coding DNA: TGTGCCATCAGTGAAAAGGGATCTACCGGGGAGCTGTTTTTT.

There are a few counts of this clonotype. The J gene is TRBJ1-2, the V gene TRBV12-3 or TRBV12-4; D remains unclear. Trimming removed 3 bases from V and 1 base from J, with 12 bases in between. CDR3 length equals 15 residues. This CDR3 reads CASSFWRAGNYGYTF. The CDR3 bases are TGTGCCAGCAGTTTTTGGCGGGCCGGTAACTATGGCTACACCTTC.

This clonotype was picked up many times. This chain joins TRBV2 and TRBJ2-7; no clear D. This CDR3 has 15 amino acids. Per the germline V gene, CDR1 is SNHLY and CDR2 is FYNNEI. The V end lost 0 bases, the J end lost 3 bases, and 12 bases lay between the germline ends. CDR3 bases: TGTGCCAGCAGTGAAGCAGGCAGAAGACTCTACGAGCAGTACTTC. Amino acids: CASSEAGRRLYEQYF. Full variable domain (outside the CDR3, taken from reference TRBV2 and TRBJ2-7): EPEVTQTPSHQVTQMGQEVILRCVPISNHLYFYWYRQILGQKVEFLVSFYNNEISEKSEIFDDQFSVERPDGSNFTLKIRSTKLEDSAMYFCASSEAGRRLYEQYFGPGTRLTVT.

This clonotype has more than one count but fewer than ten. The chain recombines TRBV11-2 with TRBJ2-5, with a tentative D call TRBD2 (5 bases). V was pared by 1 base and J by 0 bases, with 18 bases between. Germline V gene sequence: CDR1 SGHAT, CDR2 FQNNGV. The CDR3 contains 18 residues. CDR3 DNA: TGTGCCAGCAGCTTAGTTGGTGAACTAGGACGGTACCAAGAGACCCAGTACTTC. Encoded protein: CASSLVGELGRYQETQYF.

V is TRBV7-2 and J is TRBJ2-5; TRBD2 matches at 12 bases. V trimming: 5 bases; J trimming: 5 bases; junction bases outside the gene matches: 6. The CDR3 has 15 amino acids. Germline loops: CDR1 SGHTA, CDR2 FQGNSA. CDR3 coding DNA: TGTGCCAGCAGCATCGGACTAGCGGGATCCGAGACCCAGTACTTC. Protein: CASSIGLAGSETQYF.